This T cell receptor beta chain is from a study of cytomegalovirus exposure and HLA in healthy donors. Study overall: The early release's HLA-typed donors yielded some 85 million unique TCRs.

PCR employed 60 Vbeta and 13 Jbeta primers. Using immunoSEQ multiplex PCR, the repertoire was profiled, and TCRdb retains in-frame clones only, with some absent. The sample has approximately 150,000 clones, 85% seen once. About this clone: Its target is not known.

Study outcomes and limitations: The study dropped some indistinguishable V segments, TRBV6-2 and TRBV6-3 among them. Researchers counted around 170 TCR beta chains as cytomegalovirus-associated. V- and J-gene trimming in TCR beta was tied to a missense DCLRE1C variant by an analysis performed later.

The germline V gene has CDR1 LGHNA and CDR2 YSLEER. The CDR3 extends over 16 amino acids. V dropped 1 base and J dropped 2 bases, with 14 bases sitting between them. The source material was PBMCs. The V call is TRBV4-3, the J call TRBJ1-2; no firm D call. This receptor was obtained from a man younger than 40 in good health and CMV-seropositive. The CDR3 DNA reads TGCGCCAGCAGCCAAGGTTCTATGGGCTGGAACTATGGCTACACCTTC. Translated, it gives CASSQGSMGWNYGYTF.